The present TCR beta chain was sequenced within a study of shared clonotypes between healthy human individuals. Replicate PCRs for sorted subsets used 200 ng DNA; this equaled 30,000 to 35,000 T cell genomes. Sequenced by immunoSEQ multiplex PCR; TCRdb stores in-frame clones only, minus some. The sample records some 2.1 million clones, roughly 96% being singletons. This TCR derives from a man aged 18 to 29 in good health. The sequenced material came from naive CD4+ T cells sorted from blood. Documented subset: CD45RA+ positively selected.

CDR3 bases: TGTGCCAGCTCAGGAGGACAGAATGAAAAACTGTTTTTT. Encoded protein: CASSGGQNEKLFF. This chain links TRBV18 with TRBJ1-4; D may be TRBD1 (6 bases). Germline CDR1 KGHSH, CDR2 LQKENI. The CDR3 length is 13 residues. The V and J ends lost 5 bases and 5 bases respectively, with 9 bases between them.